The clone carrying this T cell receptor beta chain was counted once. This entry comes from a study of shared clonotypes between healthy human individuals. This CDR3 contains 14 residues. Germline V gene lookup returns CDR1 MGHDK and CDR2 SYGVNS. V was pared by 7 bases and J by 8 bases, with 18 bases between. Sequencing was performed with immunoSEQ multiplex PCR; in TCRdb, only in-frame clones are kept and a portion is missing. Among about 1,800,000 clones listed, approximately 94% were seen once. Naive CD8 cells, CD45RO-negative and positively selected for CCR7, excluded terminally differentiated effector memory CD45RA+ cells.

The J gene is TRBJ2-4, the V gene TRBV25-1; tentative D call: TRBD2 (6 bases). Sequenced material: naive CD8+ T cells sorted from blood. The source is a man younger than 30 in good health. The CDR3: CASMGGFWDDIQYF. The CDR3 DNA reads TGTGCCAGCATGGGGGGTTTCTGGGATGACATTCAGTACTTC.